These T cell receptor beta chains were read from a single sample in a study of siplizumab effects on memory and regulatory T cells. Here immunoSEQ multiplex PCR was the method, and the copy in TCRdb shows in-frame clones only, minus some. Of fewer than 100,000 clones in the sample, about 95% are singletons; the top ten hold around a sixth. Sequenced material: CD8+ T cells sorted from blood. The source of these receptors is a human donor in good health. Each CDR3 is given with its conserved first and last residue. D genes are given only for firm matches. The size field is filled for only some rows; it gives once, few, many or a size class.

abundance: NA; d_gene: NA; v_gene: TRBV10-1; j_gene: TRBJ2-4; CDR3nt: TGCGCCACAACCGCAGCAGGGTACTTC; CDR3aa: CATTAAGYF
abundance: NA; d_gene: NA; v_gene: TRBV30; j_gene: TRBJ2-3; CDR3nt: TGTGCCTGGAGTACTGGGGCGTTCACAGATACGCAGTATTTT; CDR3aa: CAWSTGAFTDTQYF
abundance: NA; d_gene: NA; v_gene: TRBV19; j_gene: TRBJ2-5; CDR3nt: TGTGCCAGTAGTATCGCCGTCCCCCAAGAGACCCAGTACTTC; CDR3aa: CASSIAVPQETQYF
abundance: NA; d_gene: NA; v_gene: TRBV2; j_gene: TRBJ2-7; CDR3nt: TGTGCCAGCAGTGATTATGGGGAGCAGTACTTC; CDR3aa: CASSDYGEQYF
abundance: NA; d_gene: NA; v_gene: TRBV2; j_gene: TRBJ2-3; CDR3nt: TGTGCCAGCAGGAGACAGGTAGATACGCAGTATTTT; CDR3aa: CASRRQVDTQYF
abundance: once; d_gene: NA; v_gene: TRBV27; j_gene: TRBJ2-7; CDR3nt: TGTGCCAGCAGTTTAGGGGTTCCGGGCGAGCAGTACTTC; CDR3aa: CASSLGVPGEQYF
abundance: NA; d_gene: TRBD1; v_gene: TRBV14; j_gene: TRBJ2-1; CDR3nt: TGTGCCAGCAGCCAAGTGGGGGGACAGGGTTCCTACAATGAGCAGTTCTTC; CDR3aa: CASSQVGGQGSYNEQFF
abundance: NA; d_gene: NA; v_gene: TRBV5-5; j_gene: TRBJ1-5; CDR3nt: TGTGCCAGCAGCTTGACGGGAGTTAGCAATCAGCCCCAGCATTTT; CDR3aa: CASSLTGVSNQPQHF
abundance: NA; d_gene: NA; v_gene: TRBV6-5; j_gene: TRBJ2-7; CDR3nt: TGTGCCAGCAGTGATGATTACGAGCAGTACTTC; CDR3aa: CASSDDYEQYF
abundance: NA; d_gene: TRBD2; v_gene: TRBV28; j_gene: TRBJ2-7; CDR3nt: TGTGCCAGCAGTTCGGGGACTAGCGGGAGTTTCTACGAGCAGTACTTC; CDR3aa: CASSSGTSGSFYEQYF
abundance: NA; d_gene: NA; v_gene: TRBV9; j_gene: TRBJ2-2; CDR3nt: TGTGCCAGCAGCGCGAACTCCGGGACTAACACCGGGGAGCTGTTTTTT; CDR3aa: CASSANSGTNTGELFF
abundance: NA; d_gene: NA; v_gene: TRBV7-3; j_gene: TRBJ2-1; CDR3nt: TGTGCCAGCAGCTTAACTAGCGGCTACAATGAGCAGTTCTTC; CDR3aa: CASSLTSGYNEQFF
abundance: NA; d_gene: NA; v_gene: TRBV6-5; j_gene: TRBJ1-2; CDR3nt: TGTGCCAGCAGGGACAGCTATGGCTACACCTTC; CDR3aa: CASRDSYGYTF
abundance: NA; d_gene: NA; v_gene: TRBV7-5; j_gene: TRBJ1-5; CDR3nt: TGTGCCAGAAGCGGGACAGATAGCAATCAGCCCCAGCATTTT; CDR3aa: CARSGTDSNQPQHF
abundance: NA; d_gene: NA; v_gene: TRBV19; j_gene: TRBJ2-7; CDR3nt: TGTGCCAGTAGTATGTACACGAACTCCTACGAGCAGTACTTC; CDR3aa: CASSMYTNSYEQYF
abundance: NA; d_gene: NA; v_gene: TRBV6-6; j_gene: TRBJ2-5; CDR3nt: TGTGCCAGCAGTTACAATGTCGGGGTGCAAGAGACCCAGTACTTC; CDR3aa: CASSYNVGVQETQYF
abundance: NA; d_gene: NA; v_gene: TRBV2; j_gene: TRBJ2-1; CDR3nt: TGTGCCGTTGGAGGAGGGGGGGGTCCCTACAATGAGCAGTTCTTC; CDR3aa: CAVGGGGGPYNEQFF
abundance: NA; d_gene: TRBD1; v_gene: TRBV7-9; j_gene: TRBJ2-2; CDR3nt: TGTGCCAGCAGCCCACCGACAGGGGGCGACACCGGGGAGCTGTTTTTT; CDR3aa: CASSPPTGGDTGELFF
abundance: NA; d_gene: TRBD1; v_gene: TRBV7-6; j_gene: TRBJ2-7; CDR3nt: TGTGCCAGCAGCCCGAGTGTGGGACAGAGCTACGAGCAGTACTTC; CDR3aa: CASSPSVGQSYEQYF
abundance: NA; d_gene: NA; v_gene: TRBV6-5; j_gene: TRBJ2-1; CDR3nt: TGTGCCAGCAGTTACCTAGACGGACAGTACAATGAGCAGTTCTTC; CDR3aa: CASSYLDGQYNEQFF
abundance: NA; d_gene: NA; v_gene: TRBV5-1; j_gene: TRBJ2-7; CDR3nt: TGCGCCAGCAGCTTGGCCGGGGGCGCGGGCGAGCAGTACTTC; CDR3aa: CASSLAGGAGEQYF
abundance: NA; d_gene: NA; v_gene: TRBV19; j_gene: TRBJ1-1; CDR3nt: TGTGCCAGTAGTATTGGAACCCGATCGAACACTGAAGCTTTCTTT; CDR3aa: CASSIGTRSNTEAFF
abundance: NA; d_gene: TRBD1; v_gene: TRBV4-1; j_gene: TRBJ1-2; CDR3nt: TGCGCCAGCAGCCAAACAGGGGCGGACGGCTACACCTTC; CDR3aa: CASSQTGADGYTF
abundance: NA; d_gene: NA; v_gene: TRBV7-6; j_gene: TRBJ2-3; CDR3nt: TGTGCCAGCAGCTTAAGGGTTCTTTCAGATACGCAGTATTTT; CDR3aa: CASSLRVLSDTQYF
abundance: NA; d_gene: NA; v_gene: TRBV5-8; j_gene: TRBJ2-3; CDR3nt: TGTGCCAGCAGCTTGAGTTCAGATACGCAGTATTTT; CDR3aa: CASSLSSDTQYF
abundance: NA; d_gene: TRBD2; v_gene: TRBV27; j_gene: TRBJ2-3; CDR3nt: TGTGCCAGCAGTCCGCGGGAGGGGATAGATACGCAGTATTTT; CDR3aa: CASSPREGIDTQYF
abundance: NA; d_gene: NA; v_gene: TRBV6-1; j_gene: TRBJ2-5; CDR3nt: TGTGCCAGCAGTGTACGACCGCGGGAAGAGACCCAGTACTTC; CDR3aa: CASSVRPREETQYF
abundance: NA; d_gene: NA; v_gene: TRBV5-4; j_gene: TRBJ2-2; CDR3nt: TGTGCCAGCAGTCCGGGACTCTCGACCGGGGAGCTGTTTTTT; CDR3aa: CASSPGLSTGELFF
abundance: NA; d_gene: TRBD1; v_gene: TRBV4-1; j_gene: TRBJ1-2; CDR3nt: TGCGCCAGCAGCCAAACTGGACAGGCCCAACGAGTAGGCTATGGCTACACCTTC; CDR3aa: CASSQTGQAQRVGYGYTF
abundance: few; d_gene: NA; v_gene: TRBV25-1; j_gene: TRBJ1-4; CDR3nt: TGTGCCAGCAGTGCAGCTAGAAATGAAAAACTGTTTTTT; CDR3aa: CASSAARNEKLFF
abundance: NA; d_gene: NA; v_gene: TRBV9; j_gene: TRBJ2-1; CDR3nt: TGTGCCAGCAGCACCTTATGGACCCCCAACGAGAATGAGCAGTTCTTC; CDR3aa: CASSTLWTPNENEQFF
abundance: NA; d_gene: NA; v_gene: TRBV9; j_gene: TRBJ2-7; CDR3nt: TGTGCCAGCAGCGTAGGTGGGGGTCGCTCCTACGAGCAGTACTTC; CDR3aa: CASSVGGGRSYEQYF
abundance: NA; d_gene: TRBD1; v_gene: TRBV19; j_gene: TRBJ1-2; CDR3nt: TGTGCCAGTCGCGACGCCGACAGGGGGCCCGGTGGCTACACCTTC; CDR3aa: CASRDADRGPGGYTF
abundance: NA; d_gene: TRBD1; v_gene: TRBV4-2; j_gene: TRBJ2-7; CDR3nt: TGTGCCAGCAGCCAAGATAAGGCAGGGGGCGAGCAGTACTTC; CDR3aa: CASSQDKAGGEQYF
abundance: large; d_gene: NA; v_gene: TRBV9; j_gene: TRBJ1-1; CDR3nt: TGTGCCAGCAGCGTGGGACCGAAATTAATGAACACTGAAGCTTTCTTT; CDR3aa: CASSVGPKLMNTEAFF
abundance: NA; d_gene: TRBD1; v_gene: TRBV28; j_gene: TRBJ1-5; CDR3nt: TGTGCCAGCAAAAGGGACAGGGAGATTGGCAATCAGCCCCAGCATTTT; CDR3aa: CASKRDREIGNQPQHF
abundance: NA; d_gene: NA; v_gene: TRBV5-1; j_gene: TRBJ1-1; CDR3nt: TGCGCCAGCAGCCGATTTCAGGGGTTTGACACTGAAGCTTTCTTT; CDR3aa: CASSRFQGFDTEAFF
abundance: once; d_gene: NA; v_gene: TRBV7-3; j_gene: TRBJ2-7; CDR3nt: TGTGCCAGCAGCTTCGGGACCGGGTTCGAGCAGTACTTC; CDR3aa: CASSFGTGFEQYF
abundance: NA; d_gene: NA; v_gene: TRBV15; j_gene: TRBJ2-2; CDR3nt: TGTGCCACCAGCAGAGGAACAGGGAGTGACACCGGGGAGCTGTTTTTT; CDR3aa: CATSRGTGSDTGELFF
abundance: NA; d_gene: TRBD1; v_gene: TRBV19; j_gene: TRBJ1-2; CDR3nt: TGTGCCAGTAGTATATCCCCCGGACAGGGGGTTTATGGCTACACCTTC; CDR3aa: CASSISPGQGVYGYTF
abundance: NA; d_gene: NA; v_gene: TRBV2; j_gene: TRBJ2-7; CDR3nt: TGTGCCAGCATATCCGACAGATCCACTGACGAGCAGTACTTC; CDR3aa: CASISDRSTDEQYF
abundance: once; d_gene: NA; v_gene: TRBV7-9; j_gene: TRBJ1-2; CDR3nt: TGTGCCAGCAGCTTATTATCGGGACAAAGAAATTTTAACTATGGCTACACCTTC; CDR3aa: CASSLLSGQRNFNYGYTF
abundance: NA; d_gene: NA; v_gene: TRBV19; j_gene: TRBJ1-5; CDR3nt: TGTGCCAGTAGTCCCCCATACAGGGAATTTAGCAATCAGCCCCAGCATTTT; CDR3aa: CASSPPYREFSNQPQHF
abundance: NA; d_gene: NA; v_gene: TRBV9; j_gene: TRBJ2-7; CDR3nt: TGTGCCAGCAGCCCCGGACTGATTACCTACGAGCAGTACTTC; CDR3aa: CASSPGLITYEQYF
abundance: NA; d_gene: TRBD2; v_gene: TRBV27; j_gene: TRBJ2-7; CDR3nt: TGTGCCAGCAGTTCGGGGACTAGCCCATACGAGCAGTACTTC; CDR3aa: CASSSGTSPYEQYF
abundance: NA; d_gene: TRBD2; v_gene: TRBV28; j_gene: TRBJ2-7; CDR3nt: TGTGCCAGCAGTTTGCGGGGACTAGCGGGCTACGAGCAGTACTTC; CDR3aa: CASSLRGLAGYEQYF
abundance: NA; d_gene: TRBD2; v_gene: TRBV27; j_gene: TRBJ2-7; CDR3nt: TGTGCCAGCAGTTTAGCGGGAGTGGAGTCCGGGCAGTACTTC; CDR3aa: CASSLAGVESGQYF
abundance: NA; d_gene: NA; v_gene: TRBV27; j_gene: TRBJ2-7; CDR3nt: TGTGCCAGCAGTTTATTGGGACTTGGAGAGCAGTACTTC; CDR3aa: CASSLLGLGEQYF
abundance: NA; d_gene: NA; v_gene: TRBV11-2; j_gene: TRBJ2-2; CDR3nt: TGTGCCAGCAGCTTAGATCTGAGTACCGGGGAGCTGTTTTTT; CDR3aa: CASSLDLSTGELFF
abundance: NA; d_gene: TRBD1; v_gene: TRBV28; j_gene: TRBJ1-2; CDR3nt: TGTGCCAGCAGTTCGGACAGGGGGTATGGCTACACCTTC; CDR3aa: CASSSDRGYGYTF
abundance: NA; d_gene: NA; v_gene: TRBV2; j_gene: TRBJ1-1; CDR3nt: TGTGCCAGCAGTGAGGAGGACAACCGGGGGGACACTGAAGCTTTCTTT; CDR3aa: CASSEEDNRGDTEAFF
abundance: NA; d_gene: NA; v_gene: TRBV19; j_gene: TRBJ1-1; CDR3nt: TGTGCCAGTATCCTAGTTGGGGGAACTGAAGCTTTCTTT; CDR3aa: CASILVGGTEAFF
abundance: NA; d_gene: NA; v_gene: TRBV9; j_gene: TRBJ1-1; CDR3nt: TGTGCCAGCAGCGTAGCGTCCGGTGGGCTAACAACTGAAGCTTTCTTT; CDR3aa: CASSVASGGLTTEAFF
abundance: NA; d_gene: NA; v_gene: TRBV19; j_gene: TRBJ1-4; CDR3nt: TGTGCCAGTAGCCGACAGGAGAATGAAAAACTGTTTTTT; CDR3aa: CASSRQENEKLFF
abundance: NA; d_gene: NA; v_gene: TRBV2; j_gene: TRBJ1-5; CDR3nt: TGTGCCAGCAGTGTTGTCAGGGCCTATAGCAATCAGCCCCAGCATTTT; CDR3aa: CASSVVRAYSNQPQHF
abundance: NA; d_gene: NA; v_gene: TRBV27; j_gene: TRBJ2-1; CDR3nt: TGTGCCAGCAGTATAGAGGGGGGATACAATGAGCAGTTCTTC; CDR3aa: CASSIEGGYNEQFF
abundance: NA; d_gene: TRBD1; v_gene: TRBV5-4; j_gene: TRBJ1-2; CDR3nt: TGTGCCAGCAGCCGCGGACAGGGGGCGACTAACTATGGCTACACCTTC; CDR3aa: CASSRGQGATNYGYTF